These 20 T cell receptor beta chains were sequenced from one sample in a study of T cells in women clearing cervical HPV infection. The data were produced by immunoSEQ multiplex PCR, yet TCRdb's version contains in-frame clones alone and is incomplete. The sample holds about 20,000 clones. Specimen: blood buffy coat. These receptors were taken from a woman aged 18 to 75 with a cervical HPV16 infection that either progressed to CIN3+ or cleared (not recorded which).

In the case of this clone: The read halts 3 residues ahead of the CDR3 end, with the missing end drawn from the germline J gene. This chain connects TRBV5-4 to TRBJ1-2; D might be TRBD1 (5 bases). CDR1 is SGHNT, CDR2 YYREEE, per germline (reference sequence). This CDR3 region has 15 residues. V was clipped by 1 base and J by 4 bases, with 14 bases between them. The part of the CDR3 DNA that was read is TGTGCCAGCAGCTTGCGAGGGACTGGGGTCTATGGC. It encodes CASSLRGTGVYG. The complete CDR3 protein is CASSLRGTGVYGYTF.

Points on this clone: The read ends 3 residues early relative to the CDR3; the germline J gene fills the gap. V gene TRBV19 combines with J gene TRBJ2-2; 16 bases fit TRBD2. The CDR3 has 20 amino acids. Germline V gene data show CDR1 as LNHDA and CDR2 as SQIVND (reference sequence). The sequenced CDR3 bases are TGTGCCAGTAGTACCACCGGGACTAGCGGGAGGGCCTCTGGGGCCAACGTG. It is translated as CASSTTGTSGRASGANV. The whole CDR3 protein is CASSTTGTSGRASGANVLFF. Together with reference TRBV19 and TRBJ2-2, the CDR3 gives the full variable domain: DGGITQSPKYLFRKEGQNVTLSCEQNLNHDAMYWYRQDPGQGLRLIYYSQIVNDFQKGDIAEGYSVSREKKESFPLTVTSAQKNPTAFYLCASSTTGTSGRASGANVLFFGEGSRLTVL.

A word on this clone: A read error may account for a junction end that differs from germline. The read halts 3 residues ahead of the CDR3 end, with the missing end drawn from the germline J gene. The chain carries TRBV20-1 and TRBJ1-2; D call uncertain. Germline V CDR1 and CDR2: DFQATT, SNEGSKA (reference sequence). CDR3 length equals 12 residues. The DNA read from the CDR3 is TGCAGTACTAGCGGGGTGATGAAAGAC. Translated: CSTSGVMKD. The full CDR3 protein reads CSTSGVMKDYTF.

Note on this clone: The read terminates 3 residues ahead of where the CDR3 ends, so the germline J gene completes it. V is TRBV7-8 and J is TRBJ1-2; D perhaps matches TRBD1 (5 bases). The CDR3 has 16 amino acids. The germline gives CDR1 SGHVS, CDR2 FQNEAQ. The sequenced CDR3 bases are TGTGCCAGCAGCCTCGGGACTAGCGGGATGGGGGATACC. Translated, it gives CASSLGTSGMGDT. The entire CDR3 protein reads CASSLGTSGMGDTYTF.

Comments on this clone: The read ends 3 residues before the CDR3 terminus; that terminus is restored from the germline J gene. The rearrangement joins TRBV20-1 to TRBJ1-3; no clear D. V shed 0 bases and J shed 0 bases, with 6 bases lying between them. Germline V gene lookup returns CDR1 DFQATT and CDR2 SNEGSKA (reference sequence). The CDR3 has 14 amino acids. CDR3 DNA, as far as it was read: TGCAGTGCTAGAGACGTGTCCTCTGGAAACACC. It encodes CSARDVSSGNT. The full CDR3 protein reads CSARDVSSGNTIYF.

As concerns this clone: The read comes to an end 3 residues before the CDR3 does, leaving the germline J gene to fill in the end. V usage is TRBV30 and J usage is TRBJ1-5, with D possibly being TRBD1 (6 bases). This CDR3 has 16 amino acids. CDR1 is GTSNPN and CDR2 is SVGIG in the germline V gene (reference sequence). With 3 bases removed from V and 5 bases from J, the gap between germline ends came to 20 bases. The CDR3 protein is CAWSRGGTLSDQPQHF. Partial CDR3 DNA: TGTGCCTGGAGCCGGGGGGGGACACTCAGCGATCAGCCC.

As concerns this clone: The DNA ends 3 residues before the CDR3 does, and the rest of the CDR3 is filled in from the germline J gene. The chain links TRBV19 to TRBJ2-3; 7 bases are a match to TRBD2. This CDR3 is built from 18 residues. V shed 3 bases and J 3 bases; nucleotides not matched to a gene: 15. CDR1 is LNHDA, CDR2 SQIVND, per germline (reference sequence). The CDR3 loop is CASSIGFRGRLETDTQYF. CDR3 bases read: TGTGCCAGTAGTATCGGTTTTCGCGGGAGATTAGAAACAGATACG.

About this clone itself: The CDR3 end falls 3 residues outside the read, so it is completed with the germline J gene. J is TRBJ2-3 and V is TRBV5-1, with 9 bases identical to TRBD1. The CDR3 consists of 16 residues. The germline V gene encodes CDR1 SGHRS and CDR2 YFSETQ. CDR3 DNA, as far as it was read: TGCGCCAGCAGCTCTAAACCGGGACAGGGTTTCGAGACG. It is translated as CASSSKPGQGFET. The whole CDR3 is CASSSKPGQGFETQYF.

As to this clone: Its ends do not fully match the called genes, so a read error is possible. The read finishes 3 residues shy of the CDR3 end, and the germline J gene is used to complete it. Other DNA sequences from this sample encode an identical CDR3 as well. The V and J genes are TRBV19 and TRBJ1-2, with 10 bases that match TRBD1. Germline CDR1 and CDR2: LNHDA and SQIVND (reference sequence). The CDR3 contains 14 residues. CDR3 DNA (partial): TGTGCTAGTACCACCGGGACAGGGGTTGATGGC. Translation gives CASTTGTGVDG. The CDR3 reads in full as CASTTGTGVDGYTF.

About this clone: Other DNA sequences of this sample code for an identical CDR3. Here the CDR3 reads CASSSTVTGRGNTIYF. CDR3 DNA (partial): TGCGCCAGCAGCTCCACCGTGACAGGGAGAGGAAACACC. The genes are TRBV5-1 and TRBJ1-3, with 7 bases matching TRBD1. The read falls 3 residues short of the CDR3 end, and the missing part is taken from the germline J gene. This CDR3 has 16 amino acids. The V segment lost 3 bases and the J segment 4 bases; nucleotides outside the gene matches: 10. Germline-derived CDR1 and CDR2 are SGHRS and YFSETQ. The whole variable domain, remainder taken from reference TRBV5-1 and TRBJ1-3, is KAGVTQTPRYLIKTRGQQVTLSCSPISGHRSVSWYQQTPGQGLQFLFEYFSETQRNKGNFPGRFSGRQFSNSRSEMNVSTLELGDSALYLCASSSTVTGRGNTIYFGEGSWLTVV.

Of note for this clone: The observed sequence ends 3 residues before the CDR3 terminus, with the missing tail filled in from the germline J gene. J is TRBJ1-2 and V is TRBV19, with D unresolved. CDR3 length equals 16 residues. Germline CDR1 LNHDA, CDR2 SQIVND (reference sequence). The CDR3 bases that were read are TGTGCCAGTAGTATTGTGGCGGGCTTATCCTACAATGAC. Translated, it gives CASSIVAGLSYND. The full CDR3 reads CASSIVAGLSYNDYTF.

A word on this clone: The read ends 3 residues early relative to the CDR3; the germline J gene fills the gap. Within the sample, other DNA sequences also encode this same CDR3. The chain recombines TRBV30 with TRBJ1-3; maybe TRBD1 (5 bases). CDR3 length: 18 amino acids. The V gene's germline CDR1 is GTSNPN and CDR2 SVGIG (reference sequence). Trimming pared 0 bases from V and 0 bases from J, leaving 18 bases between. This chain's CDR3 is CAWSVRGTGDSSGNTIYF. Incomplete CDR3 DNA: TGTGCCTGGAGTGTAAGAGGAACCGGCGACAGCTCTGGAAACACC.

This clone is classed as medium-sized by frequency. The read gets to within 3 residues of the CDR3 end, and the germline J gene fills in the rest. This chain links TRBV7-8 with TRBJ1-1; 10 bases agree with TRBD1. With V trimmed by 3 bases and J by 7 bases, 8 bases remained unmatched. This CDR3 has 15 amino acids. Germline CDR1 reads SGHVS; CDR2 reads FQNEAQ. The CDR3 reads CASSFTRQGAGEAFF. CDR3 DNA (partial): TGTGCCAGCAGCTTTACCCGACAGGGGGCTGGTGAA.

The CDR3 is CASEGLYYDYTF. CDR3 bases read: TGTGCCAGCGAGGGACTCTACTACGAC. The chain recombines TRBV2 with TRBJ1-2, with a tentative D call TRBD1 (5 bases). The read ends 3 residues early relative to the CDR3; the germline J gene fills the gap. The CDR3 has 12 residues. Germline V lookup: CDR1 SNHLY, CDR2 FYNNEI.

As concerns this clone: The read ends 3 residues shy of where the CDR3 ends; the end is completed using the germline J gene. J is TRBJ2-1 and V is TRBV5-4; 8 positions match TRBD1. J lost 7 bases, V lost 0 bases, and 6 bases had no gene match. The CDR3 is made up of 15 amino acids. Germline CDR1 SGHNT, CDR2 YYREEE (reference sequence). The CDR3 DNA, read in part, is TGTGCCAGCAGCTTGGTGGGGACAGGAATGAATGAG. Translation: CASSLVGTGMNE. The entire CDR3 protein reads CASSLVGTGMNEQFF.

A word on this clone: Sequencing ends 3 residues short of the CDR3 end; the germline J gene provides the rest. The chain carries TRBV19 and TRBJ1-2; perhaps TRBD1 as D (5 bases). The CDR3 is 14 amino acids. Germline lookup yields CDR1 LNHDA and CDR2 SQIVND (reference sequence). Trimming took 2 bases from V and 3 from J, leaving 10 bases between them. CDR3 DNA (partial): TGTGCCAGTAGTATATCAGGGAACGACTATGGC. Residues: CASSISGNDYG. The whole CDR3 protein reads CASSISGNDYGYTF.

Notes on this clone: The read ends 3 residues shy of where the CDR3 ends; the end is completed using the germline J gene. This sequence joins TRBV12-3 or TRBV12-4 and TRBJ2-7; TRBD2 might be the D (5 bases). V lost 2 bases, J lost 3 bases, and 23 bases lay in between. CDR3 length equals 18 residues. Partial CDR3 DNA: TGTGCCAGCAGTTTAAGAGGACTTTCCAGCGCGGCCCACTACGAG. Translation: CASSLRGLSSAAHYE. In full, the CDR3 reads CASSLRGLSSAAHYEQYF.

On this clone itself: The read ends 3 residues early relative to the CDR3; the germline J gene fills the gap. This chain joins TRBV29-1 and TRBJ2-7; TRBD1 is a possible D gene (5 bases). The germline gives CDR1 SQVTM, CDR2 ANQGSEA. V gave up 7 bases and J gave up 0 bases, with 10 bases separating them. The CDR3 loop spans 12 amino acids. CDR3 bases read: TGCAGCGCCGGCACAGGCTCCTACGAG. This codes for CSAGTGSYE. The full CDR3 sequence reads CSAGTGSYEQYF.

On this clone itself: The read gets to within 3 residues of the CDR3 end, and the germline J gene fills in the rest. This chain connects TRBV20-1 to TRBJ1-1; 8 nucleotides match TRBD1. Germline-derived CDR1 and CDR2 are DFQATT and SNEGSKA (reference sequence). Trimming at V came to 4 bases and at J to 6 bases, leaving 4 bases not matched to a gene. The CDR3 consists of 12 residues. The CDR3 loop is CSATRTGPEAFF. The part of the CDR3 DNA that was read is TGCAGTGCTACCCGGACAGGGCCTGAA.

The covered CDR3 bases are TGTGCCTGGAGTGCCCTACAGGGGCTTAATTCACCC. Translating gives CAWSALQGLNSP. The CDR3 in full is CAWSALQGLNSPLHF. The chain links TRBV30 to TRBJ1-6; the match to TRBD1 covers 7 bases. Sequencing ends 3 residues short of the CDR3 end; the germline J gene provides the rest. The CDR3 is 15 residues long. After removal of 1 base from V and 6 bases from J, the junction contained 6 bases not matched to a gene. Germline CDR1 and CDR2: GTSNPN and SVGIG (reference sequence).